This record concerns one T cell receptor beta chain sequence. These data are taken from a study of blood T cell repertoires in COVID-19. Background on the study: Samples of COVID-19 (acute and convalescent) were obtained from the United States, Italy and Spain. The cDNA or gDNA used as material had been derived from T cells, B-cell-depleted T cells, or PBMCs.

Assay: immunoSEQ multiplex PCR; the TCRdb copy retains only in-frame clones and omits some. This sample has 65,000 to 90,000 clones; roughly 83% occur once, and the top ten carry roughly 8%. Germline V lookup: CDR1 SGHAT, CDR2 FQNNGV. CDR3 length equals 13 residues. V was pared by 5 bases and J by 5 bases, with 12 bases between. Sample: peripheral blood. The V and J genes are TRBV11-2 and TRBJ2-5, with D tentatively TRBD2 (5 bases). The sequence came from a man in his fifties or sixties with active COVID-19. Here the CDR3 reads CASSPDRRETQYF. The CDR3 DNA reads TGTGCCAGCAGCCCGGACCGGAGGGAGACCCAGTACTTC.